Given below is one T cell receptor beta chain in context. Its antigen is still unknown. This sample is drawn from a study of CD4 T cells in relation to SARS-CoV-2 and coronaviruses. Overall study context: PBMCs were cultured with antigen for nine to ten days before TCR beta sequencing.

The ends lost 9 bases at V and 10 bases at J; junction bases unmatched: 9. The germline V gene has CDR1 MDHEN and CDR2 SYDVKM. There are 13 residues in the CDR3. CD4+ T cells from unexposed donors were obtained before the COVID-19 pandemic (2011-2018). CD4+ T cells were isolated from the cells after nine to eleven days of culture. Testing used SARS-CoV-2 S/N and four cold-coronavirus spikes on unexposed-donor CD4+ T cells, cells permitting. Clones were sequenced by immunoSEQ multiplex PCR, and TCRdb holds only the in-frame ones, with some missing. The profile covers 18,000 or so clones, with around three quarters appearing a single time and about 30% taken by the ten largest.

V is TRBV28 and J is TRBJ1-6; 7 bases are shared with TRBD1. The specimen was CD4+ T cells from PBMCs, cultured in vitro. This TCR came from a human donor in good health. CDR3 coding DNA: TGTGCCAGTTACCCGGGACAGCGGTCACCCCTCCACTTT. Protein: CASYPGQRSPLHF.